Listed below are T cell receptor beta chains from one sample, sequenced in a study of T-cell reconstitution after alpha-beta-depleted transplantation in children. TCRdb analysed the PCR reads with MiXCR anew, one entry per CDR3 protein. Here the sample spans around 15,000 distinct CDR3 sequences, approximately 5.2% being singletons. The sequenced sample was PBMCs, obtained before TCRalphabeta/CD19-depleted stem cell transplant. The receptors come from a boy between 10 and 17 years old with acute lymphoblastic leukemia, due to receive a stem cell transplant. The CDR3 runs from the conserved cysteine through the conserved F or W. D genes are given only for firm matches. Only some rows state a clone size, as once, few, many or a class for expanded clones.

clone size: many
J gene: TRBJ1-3
V gene: TRBV5-6
D gene: NA
CDR3 DNA: TGTGCCAGCAGCTTGGGACAGATAAAGAGAAACACCATATATTTT
CDR3 protein: CASSLGQIKRNTIYF

clone size: NA
J gene: TRBJ2-2
V gene: TRBV7-8
D gene: NA
CDR3 DNA: TGTGCCATCGGCCGTGGACACAGATGCGGGGAGCTGCTTTTT
CDR3 protein: CAIGRGHRCGELLF

clone size: many
J gene: TRBJ1-2
V gene: TRBV28
D gene: NA
CDR3 DNA: TGTGCCAGCAGTTTAAGTTTCGATGGGAATGGGGACTATGGCTACACCTTC
CDR3 protein: CASSLSFDGNGDYGYTF

clone size: many
J gene: TRBJ2-5
V gene: TRBV14
D gene: TRBD1
CDR3 DNA: TGTGCCAGCAGCCAGGAGGACAGGGTTTTAGAGACCCAGTACTTC
CDR3 protein: CASSQEDRVLETQYF

clone size: many
J gene: TRBJ1-4
V gene: TRBV6-5
D gene: TRBD1
CDR3 DNA: TGTGCCAGCAGTTATCGCCCGGGACAGGGTGAAAAACTGTTTTTT
CDR3 protein: CASSYRPGQGEKLFF

clone size: many
J gene: TRBJ2-1
V gene: TRBV9
D gene: NA
CDR3 DNA: TGTGCCAGCAGCGGCGACGGATCCACCTACAATGAGCAGTTCTTC
CDR3 protein: CASSGDGSTYNEQFF

clone size: many
J gene: TRBJ2-3
V gene: TRBV27
D gene: NA
CDR3 DNA: TGTGCCAGCAGTTTAAGCCAAGGGGGTATATCGCAGTATTTT
CDR3 protein: CASSLSQGGISQYF

clone size: many
J gene: TRBJ2-7
V gene: TRBV20-1
D gene: NA
CDR3 DNA: TGCAGTGCTAGAGACCTGGCAGCGCCCCAGGGGGAGCAGTACTTC
CDR3 protein: CSARDLAAPQGEQYF

clone size: medium-sized
J gene: TRBJ1-1
V gene: TRBV12-3/TRBV12-4
D gene: NA
CDR3 DNA: TGTGCCAGCAGTTTCGACAACCTTGGGGAGATGAACACTGAAGCTTTCTTT
CDR3 protein: CASSFDNLGEMNTEAFF

clone size: few
J gene: TRBJ2-5
V gene: TRBV6-2/TRBV6-3
D gene: NA
CDR3 DNA: TGTGCCAGCAGCTACAGGGCCCGTTGGCAAGAGACCCAGTACTTC
CDR3 protein: CASSYRARWQETQYF

clone size: many
J gene: TRBJ2-3
V gene: TRBV4-2
D gene: NA
CDR3 DNA: TGTGCCAGCAGCCCGTACTTTGCAGATACGCAGTATTTT
CDR3 protein: CASSPYFADTQYF

clone size: many
J gene: TRBJ2-7
V gene: TRBV6-5
D gene: NA
CDR3 DNA: TGTGCCAGCATGTCAGGGACAACCTACGAGCAGTACTTC
CDR3 protein: CASMSGTTYEQYF

clone size: many
J gene: TRBJ1-6
V gene: TRBV20-1
D gene: TRBD1
CDR3 DNA: TGCAGTGCTCCCAACCGGGACAGGGTTTCACCCCTCCACTTT
CDR3 protein: CSAPNRDRVSPLHF

clone size: many
J gene: TRBJ2-1
V gene: TRBV14
D gene: NA
CDR3 DNA: TGTGCCAGCAGCCAAGAAACCCTACAGGGCCTCCCCTACAATGAGCAGTTCTTC
CDR3 protein: CASSQETLQGLPYNEQFF

clone size: many
J gene: TRBJ2-3
V gene: TRBV10-3
D gene: TRBD1
CDR3 DNA: TGTGCCATCGGGGAACAGGGGGTGGATACGCAGTATTTT
CDR3 protein: CAIGEQGVDTQYF

clone size: many
J gene: TRBJ1-2
V gene: TRBV19
D gene: NA
CDR3 DNA: TGTGCCAGTAGTATCATAGTCAGGGCCTATGGCTACACCTTC
CDR3 protein: CASSIIVRAYGYTF

clone size: many
J gene: TRBJ1-6
V gene: TRBV4-1
D gene: NA
CDR3 DNA: TGCGCCAGCAGCCATGAGCGGGGCGATAATTCACCCCTCCACTTT
CDR3 protein: CASSHERGDNSPLHF

clone size: many
J gene: TRBJ2-7
V gene: TRBV20-1
D gene: NA
CDR3 DNA: TGCAGTGCTTTAGGGGCCCACGAGCAGTACTTC
CDR3 protein: CSALGAHEQYF

clone size: many
J gene: TRBJ1-1
V gene: TRBV4-1
D gene: NA
CDR3 DNA: TGCGCCAGCAGCCCCGGGGGGGCGACTGAAGCTTTCTTT
CDR3 protein: CASSPGGATEAFF

clone size: many
J gene: TRBJ1-2
V gene: TRBV6-5
D gene: NA
CDR3 DNA: TGTGCCAGCACCCCCACCGGGATCTCCCATGGCTACACCTTC
CDR3 protein: CASTPTGISHGYTF

clone size: NA
J gene: TRBJ2-5
V gene: TRBV10-1
D gene: TRBD2
CDR3 DNA: TGCGCCAGCAGTGAGGGGGTTAGCGGGCAAGAGACCCAGTACTTC
CDR3 protein: CASSEGVSGQETQYF

clone size: many
J gene: TRBJ1-1
V gene: TRBV18
D gene: TRBD1
CDR3 DNA: TGTGCCAGCTCACCTCGGACAGGGGAGAACACTGAAGCTTTCTTT
CDR3 protein: CASSPRTGENTEAFF

clone size: few
J gene: TRBJ1-4
V gene: TRBV2
D gene: NA
CDR3 DNA: TGTACCAGCAGTAACGACCCTTACAGTGCAACTAATGAAAAACTGTTTTTT
CDR3 protein: CTSSNDPYSATNEKLFF